Listed below are T cell receptor beta chains from one sample, sequenced in a study of OX40 agonist ivuxolimab in advanced cancers. Method: immunoSEQ multiplex PCR; TCRdb's copy keeps in-frame clones and lacks some. The sample holds around 24,000 clones, about 85% seen once. Sequenced material: CD4+ or CD8+ T cells sorted from blood, taken in a trial of the OX40 agonist ivuxolimab. These receptors all stem from an adult with an advanced solid tumor such as melanoma, head and neck, liver or kidney cancer. CDR3s include the opening cysteine and the closing phenylalanine or tryptophan. A D gene is named only where the DNA matches it firmly. Only part of the rows carry a size: once, few, many, or a class if the clone is expanded.

clone_size j_call v_call d_call cdr3_nt cdr3_aa
few TRBJ2-5 TRBV7-9 TRBD1 TGTGCCAGCAGCTTAGGTATTGGACAGGCCAACTACGAACAAGAGACCCAGTACTTC CASSLGIGQANYEQETQYF
NA TRBJ2-1 TRBV7-2 TRBD2 TGTGCCAGCAGCTTAGCGGGACTAGATACCAATGAGCAGTTCTTC CASSLAGLDTNEQFF
NA TRBJ1-1 TRBV10-2 NA TGCGCCAGCAGTGAGTCCCCCGGGCAGGTGGGTGAAGCTTTCTTT CASSESPGQVGEAFF
once TRBJ2-2 TRBV6-1 NA TGTGCCAGCAGTGAAGGTGTGGGGTCGGACGCCGGGGAGCTGTTTTTT CASSEGVGSDAGELFF
NA TRBJ2-7 TRBV25-1 NA TGTGCCAGCAGAACAACGGATTCCTACGAGCAGTACTTC CASRTTDSYEQYF
medium-sized TRBJ2-3 TRBV6-4 TRBD2 TGTGCCAGCAGTGATATAGCGGGGTCCACAGATACGCAGTATTTT CASSDIAGSTDTQYF
NA TRBJ2-7 TRBV11-2 NA TGTGCCAGCAGCACAACCGGACGGGGAAACTACGAGCAGTACTTC CASSTTGRGNYEQYF
once TRBJ2-7 TRBV15 NA TGTGCCACCAGCAGAGGGGGGACGGATGTGGCCTACGAGCAGTACTTC CATSRGGTDVAYEQYF
NA TRBJ2-1 TRBV9 TRBD1 TGTGCCAGCAGCGCCCGCGGACAGGGGAAAGCCTACAATGAGCAGTTCTTC CASSARGQGKAYNEQFF
few TRBJ2-3 TRBV7-6 TRBD2 TGTGCCAGCAGCCTCACTAGCGGGGGGGCCGTAGATACGCAGTATTTT CASSLTSGGAVDTQYF
NA TRBJ2-7 TRBV7-6 TRBD2 TGTGCCAGCAGCACCTCACCGGGACTAGCGGTTTACGAGCAGTACTTC CASSTSPGLAVYEQYF
NA TRBJ1-6 TRBV7-6 NA TGTGCCAGCAGCTTAGCCCCCCGGGCGTCAGGGAATTCACCCCTCCACTTT CASSLAPRASGNSPLHF
once TRBJ2-7 TRBV7-6 TRBD2 TGTGCCAGCAGCCGGACTAGCCCAATAGGGAGCTCCTACGAGCAGTACTTC CASSRTSPIGSSYEQYF
NA TRBJ1-2 TRBV2 TRBD1 TGTGCCACCTGGACAGGTCCCGGTGGCTACACCTTC CATWTGPGGYTF
NA TRBJ1-1 TRBV27 NA TGTGCCAGCAGTTGGGGCAGAGGCACTGAAGCTTTCTTT CASSWGRGTEAFF
NA TRBJ2-7 TRBV5-6 NA TGTGCCAGCAGCCGATCAATTTTCAAGGACGAGCAGTACTTC CASSRSIFKDEQYF
NA TRBJ1-2 TRBV9 NA TGTGCCAGCAGCGCCCAAGTATCCGGGAGCTATGGCTACACCTTC CASSAQVSGSYGYTF
NA TRBJ2-7 TRBV7-9 TRBD1 TGTGCCAGCAGCCAACGGCAGGGGGAGGAGCAGTACTTC CASSQRQGEEQYF
NA TRBJ2-7 TRBV28 NA TGTGCCAGCAGTTTAAGGTACGAGCAGTACTTC CASSLRYEQYF
NA TRBJ2-7 TRBV28 NA TGTGCCAGCAGTTCTGGCGTCGGCTACGAGCAGTACTTC CASSSGVGYEQYF
once TRBJ2-5 TRBV5-1 NA TGCGCCAGCAGCTTGGCCCCCCCGGGAGAGACCCAGTACTTC CASSLAPPGETQYF
NA TRBJ2-2 TRBV5-5 NA TGTGCCAGCTCCGAAGGGACGTCTCCCGGGGAGCTGTTTTTT CASSEGTSPGELFF
NA TRBJ2-3 TRBV5-6 NA TGTGCCAGCAGCTTGATCTGGGATACGCAGTATTTT CASSLIWDTQYF
few TRBJ1-1 TRBV30 NA TGTGCCTGGATCAGGGCGAGCACTGAAGCTTTCTTT CAWIRASTEAFF
NA TRBJ1-1 TRBV19 NA TGTGCCAGTAGGGAAAAGGGATCTGAAGCTTTCTTT CASREKGSEAFF